This T cell receptor beta chain appears in the sequencing data of a study of technical replicates of blood from several donors. V trimming: 4 bases; J trimming: 7 bases; junction bases outside the gene matches: 12. Germline CDR1 MNHEY, CDR2 SVGAGI. The CDR3 length is 15 residues. Sequencing was performed with immunoSEQ multiplex PCR; in TCRdb, only in-frame clones are kept and a portion is missing. The sample carries about 97,000 clones, about 95% recorded once. The chain employs TRBV6-5 and TRBJ2-7, with 8 bases that match TRBD1. The sample was T cells isolated from PBMCs. The sequence was obtained from a human donor in good health. This CDR3 reads CASSSSGGALEEQYF. The CDR3 nucleotides are TGTGCCAGCAGTTCGTCAGGGGGCGCCTTGGAGGAGCAGTACTTC.